Given below is one T cell receptor (beta chain) in context. This sample was taken from a study of OX40 agonist ivuxolimab in advanced cancers. Study information: Three patients had partial responses: one hepatocellular carcinoma, two cutaneous melanoma.

The protocol was immunoSEQ multiplex PCR, while the TCRdb copy is restricted to in-frame clones and leaves out a portion. The repertoire includes about 50,000 clones, about 89% of them detected once, and approximately 10% sits in the top ten. Patients were ruled out by autoimmune disease history or systemic immunosuppression. The clonotype was recovered from an adult with an advanced solid tumor such as melanoma, head and neck, liver or kidney cancer. The material sequenced was CD4+ or CD8+ T cells sorted from blood, taken in a trial of the OX40 agonist ivuxolimab.

The CDR3 bases are TGTGCCAGCAGCTTGGAAGTCAAACCAGATACGCAGTATTTT. This sequence encodes CASSLEVKPDTQYF. The V gene is TRBV5-6, the J gene TRBJ2-3; D call uncertain. The CDR3 covers 14 residues. V lost 0 bases and J 4 bases, leaving 9 bases between the germline ends. Germline V CDR1 and CDR2: SGHDT, YYEEEE. The whole variable domain, remainder taken from reference TRBV5-6 and TRBJ2-3, is DAGVTQSPTHLIKTRGQQVTLRCSPKSGHDTVSWYQQALGQGPQFIFQYYEEEERQRGNFPDRFSGHQFPNYSSELNVNALLLGDSALYLCASSLEVKPDTQYFGPGTRLTVL.